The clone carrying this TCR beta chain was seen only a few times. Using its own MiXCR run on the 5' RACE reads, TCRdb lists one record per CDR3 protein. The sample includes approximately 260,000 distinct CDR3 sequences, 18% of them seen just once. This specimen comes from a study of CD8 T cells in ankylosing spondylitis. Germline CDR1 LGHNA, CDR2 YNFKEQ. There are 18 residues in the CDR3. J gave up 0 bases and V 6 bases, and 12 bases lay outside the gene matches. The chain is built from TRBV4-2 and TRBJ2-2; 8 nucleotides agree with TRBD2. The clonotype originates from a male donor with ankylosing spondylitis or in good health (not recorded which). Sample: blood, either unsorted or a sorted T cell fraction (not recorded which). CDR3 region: CASRYYSGGPANTGELFF. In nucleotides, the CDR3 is TGTGCCAGCAGGTATTATTCGGGAGGGCCCGCGAACACCGGGGAGCTGTTTTTT.